A single sample gave rise to the 6 T cell receptor beta chains below, sequenced in a study of T cell changes during pregnancy in multiple sclerosis. The repertoire was sequenced with immunoSEQ multiplex PCR; TCRdb's copy has only in-frame clones and lacks some. The sample consists of tens of thousands of clones, 85% to 95% of them appearing once. Sample: peripheral blood, taken before pregnancy. The receptors were gathered from a female donor with multiple sclerosis, enrolled in a pregnancy study.

The rearrangement uses TRBV29-1 and TRBJ2-3; D call uncertain. Germline CDR1 reads SQVTM; CDR2 reads ANQGSEA. Trimming removed 4 bases from V and 5 bases from J, with 4 bases in between. This CDR3 is 10 amino acids long. The CDR3 sequence: CSVAKDTQYF. The CDR3 DNA follows: TGCAGCGTTGCCAAAGATACGCAGTATTTT.

The V call is TRBV14, the J call TRBJ2-5; 7 positions agree with TRBD1. This CDR3 has 15 residues. V gave up 3 bases and J gave up 4 bases; unmatched junction bases: 8. The V gene's germline CDR1 is SGHDN and CDR2 FVKESK. The CDR3 nucleotides read TGTGCCAGCAGCCACACAACAGGGGTGAGAGAGACCCAGTACTTC. As protein: CASSHTTGVRETQYF.

This clone was seen only once. The chain has TRBV5-1 and TRBJ2-1; maybe TRBD2 (6 bases). V lost 4 bases and J lost 4, with 21 bases in between. CDR1 is SGHRS, CDR2 YFSETQ, per germline. The CDR3 runs 17 residues. The CDR3 sequence is CASSPTFASGRYNEQFF. CDR3 in DNA: TGCGCCAGCAGCCCTACTTTTGCGAGCGGGCGATACAATGAGCAGTTCTTC.

The gene calls are TRBV5-4 and TRBJ2-2, with TRBD1 matching 7 bases. CDR3 length: 15 residues. Germline lookup yields CDR1 SGHNT and CDR2 YYREEE (reference sequence). Unmatched junction bases numbered 8, after V lost 5 bases and J lost 4 bases. The CDR3 bases are TGTGCCAGCAGTTCCTCAGGGGGAGTCACCGGGGAGCTGTTTTTT. Encoded protein: CASSSSGGVTGELFF.

J is TRBJ2-7 and V is TRBV7-2; D is possibly TRBD2 (7 bases). The V end was cut by 5 bases, the J end by 4 bases, with 27 bases between. Germline CDR1 and CDR2: SGHTA and FQGNSA. The CDR3 has 18 residues. DNA for the CDR3: TGTGCCAGCAGCACCAACCCCATCTACCGGGGGGCCGCTTACGAGCAGTACTTC. This codes for CASSTNPIYRGAAYEQYF. The complete variable domain, with remaining parts taken from reference TRBV7-2 and TRBJ2-7, reads GAGVSQSPSNKVTEKGKDVELRCDPISGHTALYWYRQSLGQGLEFLIYFQGNSAPDKSGLPSDRFSAERTGGSVSTLTIQRTQQEDSAVYLCASSTNPIYRGAAYEQYFGPGTRLTVT.

The chain recombines TRBV7-2 with TRBJ1-2; no definite D call. Germline lookup yields CDR1 SGHTA and CDR2 FQGNSA. The CDR3 has 15 residues. V lost 1 base, J lost 3 bases, and 12 bases lay in between. Written as DNA, the CDR3 is TGTGCCAGCAGCTTAGATTCAGCACTAGACTATGGCTACACCTTC. Encoded protein: CASSLDSALDYGYTF.